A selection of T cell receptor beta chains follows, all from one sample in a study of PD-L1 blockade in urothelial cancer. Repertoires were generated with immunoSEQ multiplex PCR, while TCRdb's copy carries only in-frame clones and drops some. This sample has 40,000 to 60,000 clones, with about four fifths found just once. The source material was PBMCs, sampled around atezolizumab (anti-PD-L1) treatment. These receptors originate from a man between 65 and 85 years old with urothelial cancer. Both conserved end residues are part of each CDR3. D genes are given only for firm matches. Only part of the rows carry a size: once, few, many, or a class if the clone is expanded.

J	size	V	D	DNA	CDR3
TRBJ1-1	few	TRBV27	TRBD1	TGTGCCAGCAAACTACAGGGGGAGAACACTGAAGCTTTCTTT	CASKLQGENTEAFF
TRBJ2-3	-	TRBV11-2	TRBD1	TGTGCCAGCAGCCCAGGACAGGGGACCTCAGTTTTT	CASSPGQGTSVF
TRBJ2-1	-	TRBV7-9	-	TGTGCCAGCAGCTCCGGGACTGGAAGCTCCTACAATGAGCAGTTCTTC	CASSSGTGSSYNEQFF
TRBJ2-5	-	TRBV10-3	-	TGTGCCATCAGTGAAGTAGCGTCAGAGACCCAGTACTTC	CAISEVASETQYF
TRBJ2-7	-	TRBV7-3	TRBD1	TGTGCCAGCAGCTCGAGGACAGGGCGCGAGCAGTACTTC	CASSSRTGREQYF
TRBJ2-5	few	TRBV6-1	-	TGTGCCAGCAGCTCCACGGCGGTCCGGGAGACCCAGTACTTC	CASSSTAVRETQYF
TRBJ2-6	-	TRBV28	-	TGTGCCAGCAGTCCGGCTGGGGCCAACGTCCTGACTTTC	CASSPAGANVLTF
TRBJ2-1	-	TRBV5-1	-	TGCGCCAGCAGCGCCCCCGGACTCCTAAATGAGCAGTTCTTC	CASSAPGLLNEQFF
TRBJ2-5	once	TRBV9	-	TGTGCCAGCAGCGTAGCAGGGGCCGGTGGAGAGACCCAGTACTTC	CASSVAGAGGETQYF
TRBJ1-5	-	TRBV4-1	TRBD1	TGCGCCAGCAGCCGGGAGGGACAGGGCGATCAGCCCCAGCATTTT	CASSREGQGDQPQHF
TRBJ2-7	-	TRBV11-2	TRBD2	TGTGCCAGCAGGAGTTCTGGGGGACTAGCGTTGGACGAGCAGTACTTC	CASRSSGGLALDEQYF
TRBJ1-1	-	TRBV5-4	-	TGTGCCAGCAGACAAGGGGGGGCGCGGGCTGAAGCTTTCTTT	CASRQGGARAEAFF
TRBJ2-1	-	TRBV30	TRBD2	TGTGCCTGGAGTGTCGGCCGGACTAGGATCGTCCACAATGAGCAGTTCTTC	CAWSVGRTRIVHNEQFF
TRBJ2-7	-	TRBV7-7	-	TGTGCTAGCAGTTTGGGGGGGGGCGGCGAGCAGTACTTC	CASSLGGGGEQYF
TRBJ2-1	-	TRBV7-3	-	TGTGCCAGCAGCTTATCCCCTAGCTCCTACAATGAGCAGTTCTTC	CASSLSPSSYNEQFF
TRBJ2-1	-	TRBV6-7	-	TGTGCCAGCAGTTACACTTCTATTTCTAGGGAGCAGTTCTTC	CASSYTSISREQFF
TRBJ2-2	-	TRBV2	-	TGTGCCAGCAGTGACAGGGGCGCGGCCGGGGAGCTGTTTTTT	CASSDRGAAGELFF
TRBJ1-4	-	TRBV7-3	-	TGTGCCAGCAGCCCAAGACGAGGAGAAAAACTGTTTTTT	CASSPRRGEKLFF
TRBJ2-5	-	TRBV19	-	TGTGCCAGTAGTTTCAGCGGCCGCGGAGAGACCCAGTACTTC	CASSFSGRGETQYF
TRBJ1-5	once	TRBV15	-	TGTGCCACCAGCAGGCACAGGGTTCATCAGCCCCAGCATTTT	CATSRHRVHQPQHF
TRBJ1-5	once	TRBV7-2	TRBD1	TGTGCCAGCAGCCTAGACAGGGCCCCGGCCCAGCATTTT	CASSLDRAPAQHF
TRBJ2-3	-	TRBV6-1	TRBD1	TGTGCCAGCAGAAACATACAGGGGTATACGCAGTATTTT	CASRNIQGYTQYF
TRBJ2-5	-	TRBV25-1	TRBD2	TGTGCCAGCACCCCTCGGGGGGGCTCGGAGACCCAGTACTTC	CASTPRGGSETQYF
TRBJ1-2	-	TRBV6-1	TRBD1	TGTGCCAGCAGTGAATGGGTAGGGGGCAGTTTTGGCTACACCTTC	CASSEWVGGSFGYTF
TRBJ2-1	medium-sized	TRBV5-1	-	TGCGCCAGCAGCTTGGGAACAGGGACCTACAATGAGCAGTTCTTC	CASSLGTGTYNEQFF
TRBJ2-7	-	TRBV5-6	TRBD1	TGTGCCAGCAGCTTCGCAGGACAGGGGCTCGAGCAGTACTTC	CASSFAGQGLEQYF
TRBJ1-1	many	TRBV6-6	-	TGTGCCAGCAGTTACTCCTGGGGGCAAAGGGCTTTCTTT	CASSYSWGQRAFF
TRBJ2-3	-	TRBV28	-	TGTGCCAGCAGTTTCAGAGGGCGGGAAGGCACAGATACGCAGTATTTT	CASSFRGREGTDTQYF
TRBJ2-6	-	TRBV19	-	TGTGCCAGTAGTGAGGGGGCTGGGGCCAACGTCCTGACTTTC	CASSEGAGANVLTF
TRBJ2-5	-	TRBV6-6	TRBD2	TGTGCCAGCAGTACCGCGGGAGGGCGTCAAGAGACCCAGTACTTC	CASSTAGGRQETQYF
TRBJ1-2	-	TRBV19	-	TGTGCCAGTAGTCCTCCGGGGGGTCTCCTTAACTATGGCTACACCTTC	CASSPPGGLLNYGYTF
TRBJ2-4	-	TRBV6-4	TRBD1	TGTGCCAGCAGTCTCGACAGGGGGCTGGTCAAAAACATTCAGTACTTC	CASSLDRGLVKNIQYF
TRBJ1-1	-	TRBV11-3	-	TGTGCCAGCAGCACCTCCGTCGGGACTAAAGCTTTCTTT	CASSTSVGTKAFF
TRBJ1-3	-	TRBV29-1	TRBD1	TGCAGCGTTGTCCCGGGACAGGGAGGAAACACCATATATTTT	CSVVPGQGGNTIYF
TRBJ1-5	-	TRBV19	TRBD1	TGTGCCAGTAGTACCCGGGACAGCCTGCAGCCCCAGCATTTT	CASSTRDSLQPQHF
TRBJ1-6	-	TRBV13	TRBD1	TGTGCCAGCAGCCAGACAGGGGTGGATTCACCCCTCCACTTT	CASSQTGVDSPLHF
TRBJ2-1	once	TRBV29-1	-	TGCAGCGCCATTAGCGGAAGCTCCTACAATGAGCAGTTCTTC	CSAISGSSYNEQFF
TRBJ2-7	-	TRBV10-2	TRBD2	TGCGCCAGCACTCCCCCGGGGGGTGGGTACGAGCAGTACTTC	CASTPPGGGYEQYF
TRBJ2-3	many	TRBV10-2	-	TGCGCCAGCTACCGTTCCCGCGGAGATACGCAGTATTTT	CASYRSRGDTQYF
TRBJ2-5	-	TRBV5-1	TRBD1	TGCGCCAGCAGCTGGGACAGGGGTTCGGAGACCCAGTACTTC	CASSWDRGSETQYF
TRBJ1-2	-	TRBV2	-	TGTGCCAGCAGTGAAGCGCAGACAGCGGGAGGCTACACCTTC	CASSEAQTAGGYTF
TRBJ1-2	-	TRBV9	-	TGTGCCAGCAGCCCCAGATCCAACTATGGCTACACCTTC	CASSPRSNYGYTF
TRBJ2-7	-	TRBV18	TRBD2	TGTGCCAGCTCACTCGCTAGCGGGGCCTACGAGCAGTACTTC	CASSLASGAYEQYF
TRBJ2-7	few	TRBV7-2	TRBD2	TGTGCCAGCAGCGGGGATAGCGGGAGGGCCAGGTACGAGCAGTACTTC	CASSGDSGRARYEQYF
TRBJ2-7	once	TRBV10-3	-	TGTGCCATCAGTGAAACGGGAGAACACGAGCAGTACTTC	CAISETGEHEQYF
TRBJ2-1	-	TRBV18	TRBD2	TGTGCCAGCTCACTCCAGCGGGAGGGCCCTGGGAATGAGCAGTTCTTC	CASSLQREGPGNEQFF